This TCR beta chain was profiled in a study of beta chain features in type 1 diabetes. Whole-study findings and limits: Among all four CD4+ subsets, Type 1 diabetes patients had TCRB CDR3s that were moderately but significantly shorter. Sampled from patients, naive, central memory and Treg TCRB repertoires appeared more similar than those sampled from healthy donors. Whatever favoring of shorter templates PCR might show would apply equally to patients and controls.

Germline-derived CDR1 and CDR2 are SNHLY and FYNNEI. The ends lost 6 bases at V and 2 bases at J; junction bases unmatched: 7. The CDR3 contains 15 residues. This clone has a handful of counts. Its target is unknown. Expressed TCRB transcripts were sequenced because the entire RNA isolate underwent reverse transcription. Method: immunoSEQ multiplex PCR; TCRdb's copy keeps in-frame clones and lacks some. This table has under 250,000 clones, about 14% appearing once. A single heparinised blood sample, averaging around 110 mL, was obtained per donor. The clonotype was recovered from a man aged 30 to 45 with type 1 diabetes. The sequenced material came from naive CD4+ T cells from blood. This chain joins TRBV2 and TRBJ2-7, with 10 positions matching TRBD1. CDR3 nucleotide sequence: TGTGCCAGCAGCCCCAGGACAGGGGGGGCCTACGAGCAGTACTTC. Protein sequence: CASSPRTGGAYEQYF.